This T cell receptor (beta chain) comes out of a study of a mutant IDH1 vaccine in newly diagnosed glioma. Time point described: week 47, end of study. Doses consisted of 300 ug of mutant IDH1 20-mer peptide each, paired with topical imiquimod. V was trimmed by 3 bases and J by 7 bases, leaving 12 bases between them. Germline values: CDR1 MDHEN, CDR2 SYDVKM. The CDR3 is made up of 14 amino acids. Of note for this clone: Its antigen remains unidentified.

Profiling relied on immunoSEQ multiplex PCR, and the TCRdb table lists in-frame clones only, not all of them. The sample has approximately 80,000 clones; 75% to 85% are singletons. This chain joins TRBV28 and TRBJ1-4; D gene uncertain. Here the sequenced sample was PBMCs, taken from a glioma patient whose treatment included an IDH1 peptide vaccine. This clonotype was sampled from a man aged 40-49 years with glioma. CDR3 DNA sequence: TGTGCCAGCAGTTTGCACAGTAATACTGAAAAACTGTTTTTT. This encodes CASSLHSNTEKLFF. The whole variable domain, remainder taken from reference TRBV28 and TRBJ1-4, is DVKVTQSSRYLVKRTGEKVFLECVQDMDHENMFWYRQDPGLGLRLIYFSYDVKMKEKGDIPEGYSVSREKKERFSLILESASTNQTSMYLCASSLHSNTEKLFFGSGTQLSVL.